The rows below give T cell receptor beta chains drawn from one sample of a study of blood T cell repertoires in COVID-19. Assay: immunoSEQ multiplex PCR; the TCRdb copy retains only in-frame clones and omits some. The table includes roughly 80,000 clones, 84% detected once. The sequencing input was peripheral blood. Receptor source: a human donor in a cohort sampled during active COVID-19. Both conserved end residues are part of each CDR3. The order of the fields is V gene, D gene, clone size, J gene, CDR3 protein, CDR3 DNA. A D gene is named only where the DNA matches it firmly. A clone size is listed for some rows: how often the clone was seen (once, few, many), or a class if it is expanded.

>TRBV6-2/TRBV6-3|NA|NA|TRBJ2-4
CASSPLAKNIQYF
TGTGCCAGCAGTCCCCTAGCCAAAAACATTCAGTACTTC
>TRBV24-1|TRBD1|NA|TRBJ2-1
CATSDSRTGKHNEQFF
TGTGCCACCAGTGATTCCCGGACAGGGAAACACAATGAGCAGTTCTTC
>TRBV6-4|TRBD1|NA|TRBJ1-6
CASRQGGNSPLHF
TGTGCCAGTCGACAGGGGGGTAATTCACCCCTCCACTTT
>TRBV5-1|NA|NA|TRBJ1-4
CASSQQGRNEKLFF
TGCGCCAGCAGCCAACAGGGACGTAATGAAAAACTGTTTTTT
>TRBV5-6|NA|few|TRBJ2-5
CASSRGTKTQYF
TGTGCCAGCAGCCGGGGAACGAAGACCCAGTACTTC
>TRBV30|NA|NA|TRBJ1-4
CAWTRGGNEKLFF
TGTGCCTGGACTAGGGGAGGTAATGAAAAACTGTTTTTT
>TRBV19|TRBD2|NA|TRBJ2-1
CASSGLAGGAREQFF
TGTGCCAGTAGTGGCCTAGCGGGAGGCGCCAGAGAGCAGTTCTTC
>TRBV18|TRBD1|NA|TRBJ1-1
CASSPQGQGNTEAFF
TGTGCCAGCTCACCACAGGGACAGGGAAACACTGAAGCTTTCTTT
>TRBV27|NA|NA|TRBJ2-7
CASRPDRILGDEQYF
TGTGCCAGCAGGCCCGACAGGATCTTGGGGGACGAGCAGTACTTC
>TRBV24-1|NA|NA|TRBJ2-1
CATSGSGVDEQFF
TGTGCCACCAGTGGTTCAGGGGTCGATGAGCAGTTCTTC
>TRBV3-1/TRBV3-2|NA|NA|TRBJ1-6
CASSPLGGSYNSPLHF
TGTGCCAGCAGCCCCCTTGGCGGCTCCTATAATTCACCCCTCCACTTT
>TRBV5-5|NA|NA|TRBJ2-5
CASNPVYQETQYF
TGTGCCAGCAACCCGGTGTACCAAGAGACCCAGTACTTC
>TRBV19|TRBD1|NA|TRBJ1-1
CASSIRTGRDPEAFF
TGTGCCAGTAGTATCCGGACAGGAAGGGACCCTGAAGCTTTCTTT
>TRBV10-1|NA|NA|TRBJ1-6
CARLIFRGRGYNSPLHF
TGCGCCAGGCTGATCTTTAGAGGGAGGGGCTATAATTCACCCCTCCACTTT
>TRBV5-1|TRBD1|few|TRBJ1-6
CASSEGTGRNSPLHF
TGCGCCAGCAGCGAGGGGACAGGGAGGAATTCACCCCTCCACTTT
>TRBV29-1|TRBD1|NA|TRBJ1-4
CSASGTGEEKLFF
TGCAGCGCCTCCGGGACAGGCGAGGAAAAACTGTTTTTT
>TRBV2|TRBD2|NA|TRBJ2-7
CASTRGRDYGPTEQYF
TGTGCCAGCACTCGGGGAAGGGACTATGGTCCTACCGAGCAGTACTTC
>TRBV7-9|NA|NA|TRBJ1-1
CASSSNTGITEAFF
TGTGCCAGCAGCTCCAATACAGGGATCACTGAAGCTTTCTTT
>TRBV24-1|NA|NA|TRBJ2-1
CATSDYVNEQFF
TGTGCCACCAGTGACTACGTCAATGAGCAGTTCTTC
>TRBV5-1|NA|NA|TRBJ1-2
CASSFPWRNGTPGYGYYGYTF
TGCGCCAGCAGCTTCCCATGGAGGAATGGGACACCCGGATATGGGTACTATGGCTACACCTTC
>TRBV6-1|NA|NA|TRBJ2-7
CASSESDSVTYEQYF
TGTGCCAGCAGTGAATCCGACAGTGTGACCTACGAGCAGTACTTC
>TRBV27|NA|NA|TRBJ2-6
CASRMSSGANVLTF
TGTGCCAGCAGAATGAGCTCTGGGGCCAACGTCCTGACTTTC
>TRBV9|TRBD1|NA|TRBJ2-2
CASSVLPLRDRARSAGELFF
TGTGCCAGCAGCGTACTCCCGTTACGGGACAGGGCTCGGTCGGCCGGGGAGCTGTTTTTT
>TRBV15|TRBD1|once|TRBJ1-1
CATSRPGQGITEAFF
TGTGCCACCAGCAGACCGGGACAGGGGATCACTGAAGCTTTCTTT